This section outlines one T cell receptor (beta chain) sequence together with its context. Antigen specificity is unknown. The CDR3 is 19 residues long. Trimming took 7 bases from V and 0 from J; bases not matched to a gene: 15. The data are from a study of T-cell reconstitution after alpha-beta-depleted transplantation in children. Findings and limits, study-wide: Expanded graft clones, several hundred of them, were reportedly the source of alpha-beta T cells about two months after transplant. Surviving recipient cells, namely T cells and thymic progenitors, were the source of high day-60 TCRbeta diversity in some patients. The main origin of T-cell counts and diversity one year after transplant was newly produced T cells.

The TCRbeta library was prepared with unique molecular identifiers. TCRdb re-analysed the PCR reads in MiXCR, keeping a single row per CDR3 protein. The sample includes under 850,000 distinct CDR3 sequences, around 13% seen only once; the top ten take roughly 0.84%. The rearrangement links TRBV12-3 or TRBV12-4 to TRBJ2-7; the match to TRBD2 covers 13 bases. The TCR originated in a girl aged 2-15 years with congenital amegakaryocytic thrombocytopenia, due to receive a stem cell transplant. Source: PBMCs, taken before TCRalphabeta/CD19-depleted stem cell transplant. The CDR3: CASTLGSGLAGRSSYEQYF. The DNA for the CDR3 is TGTGCCAGCACGCTAGGTTCGGGACTAGCGGGACGAAGCTCCTACGAGCAGTACTTC.